This T cell receptor (beta chain) derives from a study of T cells in Graves' hyperthyroidism and ophthalmopathy. Germline CDR1 is SNHLY and CDR2 is FYNNEI. V was trimmed by 4 bases and J by 1 base, leaving 7 bases between them. This CDR3 comprises 13 residues. Not enrolled were patients with uncontrolled infection, other autoimmune disease, pregnancy or lactation. RNA transcripts provided the source from which TCR beta CDR3 regions were amplified. TCR CDR3 underwent first-round RT-PCR with the HTBI primer set. TCRdb called the multiplex PCR reads again in MiXCR, with one record for every CDR3 protein. The sample lists fewer than 750,000 distinct CDR3 sequences, about 15% occurring once. Findings of the study overall: Stable hyperthyroidism was separated from ophthalmopathy by a model based on 13 V-J features.

This clonotype was counted ten times or more. Its antigen is still unknown. Material: blood. The TCR was taken from a middle-aged woman with Graves' ophthalmopathy. The chain carries TRBV2 and TRBJ2-5; D not resolved. The CDR3 sequence is CASSVVFQETQYF. In DNA, the CDR3 is TGTGCCAGCAGTGTAGTCTTCCAAGAGACCCAGTACTTC. Looking up the rest from reference TRBV2 and TRBJ2-5 gives the full variable domain: EPEVTQTPSHQVTQMGQEVILRCVPISNHLYFYWYRQILGQKVEFLVSFYNNEISEKSEIFDDQFSVERPDGSNFTLKIRSTKLEDSAMYFCASSVVFQETQYFGPGTRLLVL.